Listed here are 27 T cell receptor beta chains from one sample, sequenced in a study of blood T cells in healthy people across ages. A sample-barcoded 5' primer and a J-beta primer mix were used in a second PCR of roughly 7 to 11 cycles. TCRdb re-analysed the 5' RACE reads in MiXCR, keeping a single row per CDR3 protein. The repertoire holds 600,000 to 850,000 distinct CDR3 sequences, 25% seen once, with 9.4% in the top ten. This same sample was also part of a study on T cells of mothers and their children.

Material for sequencing was blood. All receptors derive from a boy aged 5-17 years in good health.

The chain employs TRBV3-1 and TRBJ1-5; D ambiguous. The CDR3 is 15 amino acids. Trimming stripped 0 bases from V and 3 bases from J, with 9 bases between. In germline, CDR1 is LGHDT, CDR2 YNNKEL (reference sequence). The CDR3 spells CASSQDRGTNQPQHF. The CDR3 nucleotides read TGTGCCAGCAGCCAAGATCGTGGTACCAATCAGCCCCAGCATTTT.

The chain combines TRBV29-1 with TRBJ2-7; 9 positions agree with TRBD2. J was trimmed by 0 bases and V by 5 bases; bases with no gene match: 2. The CDR3 has 13 amino acids. The germline gives CDR1 SQVTM, CDR2 ANQGSEA. CDR3 sequence: CSVKREVSYEQYF. DNA of the CDR3: TGCAGCGTTAAGCGGGAGGTCTCCTACGAGCAGTACTTC.

This clonotype came up a few times. The chain uses TRBV6-5 and TRBJ2-4, with D hard to call. V lost 0 bases, J lost 2 bases, and 8 bases lay in between. There are 15 residues in the CDR3. In germline, CDR1 is MNHEY, CDR2 SVGAGI. Here the CDR3 reads CASSYSGGTKNIQYF. In DNA, the CDR3 is TGTGCCAGCAGTTACTCAGGTGGCACCAAAAACATTCAGTACTTC.

This clonotype turned up a few times. The CDR3 region is CASSLSLDRGQNNEQFF. The CDR3 DNA reads as TGTGCCAGCAGTCTGTCCCTAGACAGGGGACAAAACAATGAGCAGTTCTTC. The genes are TRBV6-2 or TRBV6-3 and TRBJ2-5; 8 positions agree with TRBD1. The assigned J gene may be wrong: the sequence end matches TRBJ2-1 better. The CDR3 is 17 amino acids. Looked up from germline, CDR1 is MNHEY and CDR2 is SVGEGT.

This chain links TRBV13 with TRBJ2-7; D may be TRBD1 or TRBD2 (5 bases each). Between the trimmed V and J ends, which lost 1 base and 8 bases, there was a span of 9 bases. This CDR3 spans 12 amino acids. The germline V gene has CDR1 PRHDT and CDR2 FYEKMQ (reference sequence). CDR3 amino acids: CASSLEGTKQYF. Here the CDR3 DNA reads TGTGCCAGCAGCTTAGAAGGGACGAAGCAGTACTTC.

This rearrangement joins TRBV20-1 to TRBJ2-5, with TRBD2 identical over 16 bases. This CDR3 contains 18 residues. Looked up from germline, CDR1 is DFQATT and CDR2 is SNEGSKA (reference sequence). The V gene end was trimmed by 2 bases and the J gene end by 0 bases; junction bases not matched to a gene: 6. The DNA for the CDR3 is TGCAGTGCTAGAAAGGGACTAGCGGGGGGGGTGTACCAAGAGACCCAGTACTTC. This codes for CSARKGLAGGVYQETQYF.

In its sample, this clonotype was seen a few times. The rearrangement joins TRBV7-3 to TRBJ2-1, with a possible D match to TRBD1 (8 bases). This CDR3 has 15 residues. V was trimmed by 5 bases and J by 8 bases, leaving 19 bases between them. In germline, CDR1 is SGHTA, CDR2 FQGTGA. CDR3 amino acids: CASSSPTGEGDEQFF. CDR3 DNA sequence: TGTGCCAGCAGCAGCCCGACAGGGGAGGGCGATGAGCAGTTCTTC.

The chain carries TRBV4-1 and TRBJ2-7; 7 bases map to TRBD2. The CDR3 contains 17 residues. Germline V gives CDR1 MGHRA, CDR2 YSYEKL. V shed 3 bases and J 0 bases; nucleotides not matched to a gene: 11. The CDR3 DNA is TGCGCCAGCAGCCATACCACCTCCGGGAGGCTCTCCTACGAGCAGTACTTC. It yields the protein CASSHTTSGRLSYEQYF.

The rearrangement links TRBV29-1 to TRBJ1-2; D ambiguous. Germline V gene data show CDR1 as SQVTM and CDR2 as ANQGSEA. The V end was cut by 3 bases, the J end by 4 bases, with 3 bases between. The CDR3 is made up of 10 amino acids. The CDR3 loop is CSVDSYGYTF. DNA for the CDR3: TGCAGCGTTGACAGCTATGGCTACACCTTC.

This chain uses TRBV20-1 with TRBJ2-1, with 9 bases identical to TRBD1. Germline CDR1 and CDR2: DFQATT and SNEGSKA (reference sequence). CDR3 length equals 13 residues. V shed 6 bases and J 5 bases; nucleotides not matched to a gene: 5. The CDR3 sequence is CSAEGQGHNEQFF. Written as DNA, the CDR3 is TGCAGTGCCGAGGGACAGGGACACAATGAGCAGTTCTTC.

This clonotype was detected a few times. The chain uses TRBV20-1 and TRBJ2-1; 7 nucleotides align to TRBD2. This CDR3 has 15 amino acids. In germline, CDR1 is DFQATT, CDR2 SNEGSKA (reference sequence). J was trimmed by 9 bases and V by 0 bases; bases with no gene match: 11. The CDR3 loop is CSARDPQRDGGEQFF. Here the CDR3 DNA reads TGCAGTGCTAGAGATCCCCAGCGGGATGGCGGTGAGCAGTTCTTC.

This clonotype was observed a handful of times. This chain joins TRBV10-3 and TRBJ2-1, with TRBD1 matching 7 bases. The CDR3 is 13 residues long. Per germline, CDR1 ENHRY and CDR2 SYGVKD. The trim removed 7 bases at V and 5 bases at J, leaving 5 bases unmatched. The CDR3 bases are TGTGCCATCAATGGCGACAGGGACAATGAGCAGTTCTTC. Amino acid sequence: CAINGDRDNEQFF.

The V call is TRBV11-1, the J call TRBJ2-3; D gene ambiguous. The CDR3 is 13 amino acids. Germline V gene sequence: CDR1 SGHAT, CDR2 FQDESV (reference sequence). The V end lost 3 bases, the J end lost 4 bases, and 8 bases lay between the germline ends. The CDR3 sequence is CASSFEAADTQYF. The CDR3 DNA reads TGTGCCAGCAGCTTTGAGGCGGCAGATACGCAGTATTTT.

The chain employs TRBV12-3 or TRBV12-4 and TRBJ2-5, with 10 bases identical to TRBD2. J was trimmed by 4 bases and V by 2 bases; bases with no gene match: 4. The CDR3 contains 15 residues. The CDR3 reads CASSLSGGAAETQYF. CDR3 DNA sequence: TGTGCCAGCAGTTTAAGCGGGGGGGCCGCAGAGACCCAGTACTTC.

This rearrangement joins TRBV7-9 to TRBJ1-1; D remains ambiguous. Germline V gene lookup returns CDR1 SEHNR and CDR2 FQNEAQ (reference sequence). This CDR3 is 11 amino acids long. The V gene lost 4 bases and the J gene lost 9 bases, with 9 bases spanning the gap. The CDR3 DNA is TGTGCCAGCAGCTCTACCGGTCAAGCTTTCTTT. Its protein product is CASSSTGQAFF.

The V call is TRBV7-8, the J call TRBJ2-5; D may be TRBD1 (5 bases). There are 14 residues in the CDR3. Trimming took 3 bases from V and 3 from J, leaving 11 bases between them. Germline V CDR1 and CDR2: SGHVS, FQNEAQ. The CDR3 protein is CASSFLTVKETQYF. The CDR3 DNA is TGTGCCAGCAGCTTTTTGACAGTAAAAGAGACCCAGTACTTC.

The sample holds a few counts of this clonotype. The chain links TRBV7-2 to TRBJ1-1; D is perhaps TRBD1 (6 bases). The germline gives CDR1 SGHTA, CDR2 FQGNSA. Trimming pared 2 bases from V and 4 bases from J, leaving 17 bases between. The CDR3 sequence is 16 residues long. CDR3 nucleotide sequence: TGTGCCAGCAGCTTAAAACTCCCGGTGGGGGCCACTGAAGCTTTCTTT. Its translation: CASSLKLPVGATEAFF.

This clonotype showed up just a few times. The genes are TRBV7-9 and TRBJ2-5; 7 bases are a match to TRBD2. The V gene end was trimmed by 2 bases and the J gene end by 5 bases; junction bases not matched to a gene: 11. Germline assignment: CDR1 SEHNR and CDR2 FQNEAQ (reference sequence). The CDR3 is made up of 16 amino acids. The CDR3 region is CASSLLRAGAEETQYF. The CDR3 nucleotides read TGTGCCAGCAGCTTACTGCGGGCGGGAGCGGAGGAGACCCAGTACTTC.

This clonotype was seen more than once but under ten times. This rearrangement joins TRBV4-1 to TRBJ2-5; tentatively, D is TRBD1 (6 bases). The ends were cut back, 0 bases at V and 4 bases at J, with 21 bases in the middle. The length of the CDR3 is 18 residues. Germline lookup yields CDR1 MGHRA and CDR2 YSYEKL. The CDR3 region has the DNA TGCGCCAGCAGCCAAGATCGGGTACTACAGGGTAATGCAGAGACCCAGTACTTC. Protein sequence: CASSQDRVLQGNAETQYF.

This clonotype was seen a handful of times. CDR3 protein: CASSLIAGTGIYEQYF. The CDR3 DNA reads TGTGCCAGCAGTCTTATAGCGGGGACAGGGATTTACGAGCAGTACTTC. This rearrangement joins TRBV27 to TRBJ2-7, with D perhaps TRBD1 (9 bases). The V gene lost 5 bases and the J gene lost 4 bases, with 21 bases spanning the gap. The CDR3 length is 16 residues. Looked up from germline, CDR1 is MNHEY and CDR2 is SMNVEV (reference sequence).

This clonotype was detected a few times. The V call is TRBV7-9, the J call TRBJ2-1, with 9 bases lining up with TRBD2. V gave up 4 bases and J gave up 8 bases; unmatched junction bases: 18. CDR3 size: 18 residues. Germline V gene lookup returns CDR1 SEHNR and CDR2 FQNEAQ (reference sequence). The CDR3 DNA reads TGTGCCAGCAGCTCCCCCCCGGGGGCGGGGGGGCTTCGCGATGAGCAGTTCTTC. Its translation is CASSSPPGAGGLRDEQFF. The full variable domain, rest sourced from reference TRBV7-9 and TRBJ2-1, is DTGVSQNPRHKITKRGQNVTFRCDPISEHNRLYWYRQTLGQGPEFLTYFQNEAQLEKSRLLSDRFSAERPKGSFSTLEIQRTEQGDSAMYLCASSSPPGAGGLRDEQFFGPGTRLTVL.

The chain is built from TRBV7-9 and TRBJ2-7, with D uncertain. The CDR3 covers 16 residues. Trimming took 1 base from V and 2 from J, leaving 15 bases between them. Germline CDR1 and CDR2: SEHNR and FQNEAQ (reference sequence). The CDR3 here is CASSLGNNGSPYEQYF. The CDR3 bases are TGTGCCAGCAGCTTAGGAAATAACGGCAGTCCCTACGAGCAGTACTTC. Looking up the rest from reference TRBV7-9 and TRBJ2-7 gives the full variable domain: DTGVSQNPRHKITKRGQNVTFRCDPISEHNRLYWYRQTLGQGPEFLTYFQNEAQLEKSRLLSDRFSAERPKGSFSTLEIQRTEQGDSAMYLCASSLGNNGSPYEQYFGPGTRLTVT.

The sample holds a few counts of this clonotype. The gene calls are TRBV29-1 and TRBJ2-7, with TRBD1 matching 7 bases. V shed 6 bases, J shed 0 bases, and the junction held 5 bases outside the gene matches. Germline CDR1 SQVTM, CDR2 ANQGSEA. The CDR3 extends over 13 amino acids. CDR3 coding DNA: TGCAGCGTCGCAGGGGGTCGCTCCTACGAGCAGTACTTC. As protein: CSVAGGRSYEQYF.

This clonotype has more than one count but fewer than ten. Written as DNA, the CDR3 is TGCGCCAGCAGCCAAGATAGTACTACCGCCGATGGCTACACCTTC. As protein: CASSQDSTTADGYTF. The chain has TRBV4-3 and TRBJ1-2; D remains ambiguous. The germline V gene has CDR1 LGHNA and CDR2 YSLEER. There are 15 residues in the CDR3. V shed 0 bases and J shed 6 bases, with 14 bases lying between them.

This clonotype came up a few times. The chain has TRBV20-1 and TRBJ2-3, with D possibly matching TRBD1 (6 bases). The CDR3 consists of 14 residues. V lost 2 bases, J lost 4 bases, and 13 bases lay in between. CDR1 and CDR2 (germline): DFQATT, SNEGSKA (reference sequence). CDR3 nucleotide sequence: TGCAGTGCTAGAACAGGGCCCTCCGCAGATACGCAGTATTTT. As protein: CSARTGPSADTQYF.

J is TRBJ1-1 and V is TRBV7-2; 10 positions agree with TRBD1. The CDR3 has 15 residues. J lost 4 bases, V lost 0 bases, and 2 bases had no gene match. The V gene's germline CDR1 is SGHTA and CDR2 FQGNSA. The CDR3 nucleotides are TGTGCCAGCAGCTTAGCGGGACAGGGGAGCACTGAAGCTTTCTTT. It is translated as CASSLAGQGSTEAFF.

The rearrangement links TRBV10-3 to TRBJ1-5; possible D gene TRBD1, 5 bases. Germline-derived CDR1 and CDR2 are ENHRY and SYGVKD. The CDR3 loop spans 16 amino acids. V lost 0 bases and J lost 6, with 15 bases in between. The CDR3 bases are TGTGCCATCAGTGAGTCCCTGGGGTTGAGGGGTCAGCCCCAGCATTTT. Translating it yields CAISESLGLRGQPQHF.